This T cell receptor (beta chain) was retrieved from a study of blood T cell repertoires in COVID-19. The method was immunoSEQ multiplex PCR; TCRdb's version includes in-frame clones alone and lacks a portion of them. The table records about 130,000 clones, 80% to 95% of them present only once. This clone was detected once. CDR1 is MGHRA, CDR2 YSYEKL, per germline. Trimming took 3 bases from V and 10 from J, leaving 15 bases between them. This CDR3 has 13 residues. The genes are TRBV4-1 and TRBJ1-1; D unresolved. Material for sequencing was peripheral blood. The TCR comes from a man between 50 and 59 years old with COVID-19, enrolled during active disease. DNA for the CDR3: TGCGCCAGCAGCCAGGTTGAGGGAGGAGTAGCTTTCTTT. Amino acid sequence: CASSQVEGGVAFF.